Sequencing of this TCR beta chain was carried out in a study of T cell responses to AZD1222 COVID-19 vaccine. Findings of the study overall: Targeting of unmutated variant regions was reportedly seen in nearly half of spike-specific TCRs.

Concerning this clone: Its specificity is not known.

Repertoires were generated with immunoSEQ multiplex PCR, while TCRdb's copy carries only in-frame clones and drops some. Altogether about 70,000 clones are present, roughly 84% being singletons, with the ten largest covering over 7.5%. The CDR3 has 13 amino acids. V was pared by 8 bases and J by 3 bases, with 11 bases between. Germline loops: CDR1 MNHEY, CDR2 SMNVEV (reference sequence). The sample consisted of peripheral blood, taken on day 0 of AZD1222 vaccination. J is TRBJ1-5 and V is TRBV27; D may be TRBD1 (5 bases). The clonotype was recovered from an adult in good health. CDR3 in DNA: TGTGCCAGCGGTACAGGTCACAATCAGCCCCAGCATTTT. It translates to CASGTGHNQPQHF.